A single T cell receptor beta chain is shown here with its context. Its antigen is currently unknown. TCR sequencing used cDNA made by reverse transcription of extracted RNA. Method: immunoSEQ multiplex PCR; TCRdb's copy keeps in-frame clones and lacks some. The sample consists of about 250,000 clones, 67% of them appearing once. The sample comes from a study of CD8+ T cells in alopecia areata. General study results and limits: Scalp data also include sequences from resident alphabeta T cells of normal skin. Lesional tissue from the scalp (especially in alopecia totalis/universalis) showed higher clonality than normal scalp.

CDR1 SGDLS and CDR2 YYNGEE come from the germline V gene. V lost 0 bases and J 5 bases, leaving 15 bases between the germline ends. The CDR3 runs 15 residues. V and J are TRBV9 and TRBJ2-7; D might be TRBD2 (6 bases). Sequenced material: CD4+ T cells sorted from blood, taken at week 0. The receptor was isolated from a human donor with alopecia areata. The CDR3 nucleotides are TGTGCCAGCAGCGTAGCCCCGGGACTTTTGGACGAGCAGTACTTC. This translates into CASSVAPGLLDEQYF.